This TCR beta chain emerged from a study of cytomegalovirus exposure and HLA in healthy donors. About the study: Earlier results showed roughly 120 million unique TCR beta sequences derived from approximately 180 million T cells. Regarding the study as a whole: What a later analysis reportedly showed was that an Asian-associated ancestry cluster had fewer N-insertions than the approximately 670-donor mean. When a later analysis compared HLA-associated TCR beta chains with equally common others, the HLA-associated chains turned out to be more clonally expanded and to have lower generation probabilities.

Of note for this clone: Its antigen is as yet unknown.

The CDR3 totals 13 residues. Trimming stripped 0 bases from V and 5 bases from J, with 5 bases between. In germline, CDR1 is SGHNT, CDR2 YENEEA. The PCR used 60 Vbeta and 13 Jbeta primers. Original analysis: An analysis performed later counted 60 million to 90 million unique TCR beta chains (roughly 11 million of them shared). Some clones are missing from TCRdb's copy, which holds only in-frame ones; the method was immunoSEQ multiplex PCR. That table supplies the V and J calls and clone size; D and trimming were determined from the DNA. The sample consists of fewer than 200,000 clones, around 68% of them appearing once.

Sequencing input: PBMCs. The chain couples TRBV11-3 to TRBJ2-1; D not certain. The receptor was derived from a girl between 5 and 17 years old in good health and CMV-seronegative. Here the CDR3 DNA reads TGTGCCAGCAGCTTAGAGTTCAACAATGAGCAGTTCTTC. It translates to CASSLEFNNEQFF.